A selection of T cell receptor beta chains follows, all from one sample in a study of blood T cell repertoires in COVID-19. Assay: immunoSEQ multiplex PCR; the TCRdb copy retains only in-frame clones and omits some. The repertoire has approximately 250,000 clones, 75% to 90% of them found once; the top ten carry over 4.5%. Sequencing input: peripheral blood. All receptors derive from a man in his 60s who had recovered from COVID-19. CDR3s leave out the opening cysteine and the closing phenylalanine or tryptophan. The order of the fields is J gene, CDR3 length, clone size, V gene, CDR3 protein. Size values are once, few and many counts, or a class for expanded clones, and some rows have none.

j_call: TRBJ2-3
cdr3_length: 13
clone_size: .
v_call: TRBV27
cdr3_aa: ASSFWQSSTDTQY

j_call: TRBJ2-7
cdr3_length: 12
clone_size: .
v_call: TRBV6-5
cdr3_aa: ASTMDRGKNEQY

j_call: TRBJ2-7
cdr3_length: 9
clone_size: .
v_call: TRBV6-2/TRBV6-3
cdr3_aa: ASSYLYEQY

j_call: TRBJ1-5
cdr3_length: 13
clone_size: .
v_call: TRBV7-9
cdr3_aa: ASSTGTGWVQPQH

j_call: TRBJ2-5
cdr3_length: 14
clone_size: once
v_call: TRBV19
cdr3_aa: ASSIGSVGAAKTQY

j_call: TRBJ2-1
cdr3_length: 13
clone_size: .
v_call: TRBV12-5
cdr3_aa: ASGLQGSSYNEQF

j_call: TRBJ2-5
cdr3_length: 13
clone_size: .
v_call: TRBV6-2/TRBV6-3
cdr3_aa: ASSPTPRDTETQY

j_call: TRBJ1-4
cdr3_length: 14
clone_size: .
v_call: TRBV11-2
cdr3_aa: ASSSDRGLPFEKLF

j_call: TRBJ2-2
cdr3_length: 10
clone_size: many
v_call: TRBV12-3/TRBV12-4
cdr3_aa: ASRNVVGELF

j_call: TRBJ2-7
cdr3_length: 13
clone_size: .
v_call: TRBV7-6
cdr3_aa: ASSSTGGDSYEQY

j_call: TRBJ2-7
cdr3_length: 11
clone_size: .
v_call: TRBV7-6
cdr3_aa: ASSGRETYEQY

j_call: TRBJ2-7
cdr3_length: 13
clone_size: .
v_call: TRBV5-4
cdr3_aa: ASSEGTSRTYEQY

j_call: TRBJ2-5
cdr3_length: 14
clone_size: .
v_call: TRBV2
cdr3_aa: ASRKGLAEPQETQY

j_call: TRBJ2-3
cdr3_length: 12
clone_size: .
v_call: TRBV18
cdr3_aa: ASSHRATGATQY

j_call: TRBJ2-2
cdr3_length: 15
clone_size: .
v_call: TRBV5-1
cdr3_aa: ASSRGGLALNTGELF

j_call: TRBJ1-6
cdr3_length: 13
clone_size: .
v_call: TRBV7-2
cdr3_aa: ASTSTGLYNSPLH

j_call: TRBJ2-7
cdr3_length: 16
clone_size: .
v_call: TRBV28
cdr3_aa: ASSPKSPGQGYGYEQY

j_call: TRBJ2-5
cdr3_length: 14
clone_size: .
v_call: TRBV10-3
cdr3_aa: AIRPGTRIYQETQY

j_call: TRBJ2-5
cdr3_length: 12
clone_size: .
v_call: TRBV15
cdr3_aa: ATSRGASQETQY

j_call: TRBJ2-7
cdr3_length: 11
clone_size: .
v_call: TRBV6-2/TRBV6-3
cdr3_aa: ASSSSGIYEQY

j_call: TRBJ1-5
cdr3_length: 15
clone_size: once
v_call: TRBV28
cdr3_aa: ASSSTRRRNSNQPQH

j_call: TRBJ2-7
cdr3_length: 15
clone_size: .
v_call: TRBV11-2
cdr3_aa: ASSFILLGSSPYEQY

j_call: TRBJ2-7
cdr3_length: 10
clone_size: many
v_call: TRBV12-3/TRBV12-4
cdr3_aa: ASSWRSYEQY

j_call: TRBJ1-5
cdr3_length: 12
clone_size: .
v_call: TRBV28
cdr3_aa: ASTDSNSNQPQH

j_call: TRBJ2-6
cdr3_length: 15
clone_size: few
v_call: TRBV9
cdr3_aa: ASSPRTSGTGANVLT

j_call: TRBJ1-1
cdr3_length: 14
clone_size: .
v_call: TRBV7-6
cdr3_aa: ASSLGEAGGGTEAF

j_call: TRBJ1-2
cdr3_length: 11
clone_size: few
v_call: TRBV18
cdr3_aa: ASSLRQGDGYT

j_call: TRBJ2-5
cdr3_length: 14
clone_size: .
v_call: TRBV18
cdr3_aa: ASSPNPGGFSETQY

j_call: TRBJ1-4
cdr3_length: 13
clone_size: .
v_call: TRBV19
cdr3_aa: ASSIAQISGKKLF

j_call: TRBJ1-1
cdr3_length: 13
clone_size: .
v_call: TRBV3-1/TRBV3-2
cdr3_aa: ASSPQGQLNTEAF

j_call: TRBJ1-5
cdr3_length: 13
clone_size: .
v_call: TRBV6-1
cdr3_aa: ASSEADSSNQPQH

j_call: TRBJ1-2
cdr3_length: 13
clone_size: .
v_call: TRBV4-2
cdr3_aa: ASSQDTDGLYGYT

j_call: TRBJ1-4
cdr3_length: 12
clone_size: .
v_call: TRBV27
cdr3_aa: ASSLAGINEKLF

j_call: TRBJ2-7
cdr3_length: 16
clone_size: .
v_call: TRBV7-9
cdr3_aa: ASSLTPLRAGGPNEQY

j_call: TRBJ1-2
cdr3_length: 12
clone_size: once
v_call: TRBV30
cdr3_aa: AWTTSAANYGYT

j_call: TRBJ2-7
cdr3_length: 13
clone_size: few
v_call: TRBV5-4
cdr3_aa: ASSARTSASYEQY

j_call: TRBJ2-1
cdr3_length: 13
clone_size: .
v_call: TRBV6-2/TRBV6-3
cdr3_aa: ASSLGQGAVGEQF

j_call: TRBJ1-3
cdr3_length: 10
clone_size: .
v_call: TRBV30
cdr3_aa: AWKGGGNTIY

j_call: TRBJ2-7
cdr3_length: 11
clone_size: few
v_call: TRBV5-4
cdr3_aa: ASSLDLSYEQY

j_call: TRBJ1-5
cdr3_length: 13
clone_size: .
v_call: TRBV19
cdr3_aa: ASSIGTGGRQPQH

j_call: TRBJ1-5
cdr3_length: 14
clone_size: .
v_call: TRBV7-2
cdr3_aa: ASSLVAGNSNQPQH

j_call: TRBJ2-2
cdr3_length: 12
clone_size: .
v_call: TRBV2
cdr3_aa: ASSSERVNGELF

j_call: TRBJ1-2
cdr3_length: 12
clone_size: .
v_call: TRBV3-1/TRBV3-2
cdr3_aa: ASSQELLGYGYT

j_call: TRBJ1-5
cdr3_length: 14
clone_size: .
v_call: TRBV15
cdr3_aa: ATSRWGFGQNQPQH

j_call: TRBJ2-7
cdr3_length: 14
clone_size: once
v_call: TRBV27
cdr3_aa: ASSALAGGPSGEQY

j_call: TRBJ1-5
cdr3_length: 11
clone_size: .
v_call: TRBV6-5
cdr3_aa: ASKRRGNQPQH

j_call: TRBJ2-5
cdr3_length: 14
clone_size: few
v_call: TRBV30
cdr3_aa: AWTPGRGSSWETQY

j_call: TRBJ2-5
cdr3_length: 13
clone_size: .
v_call: TRBV25-1
cdr3_aa: ASSQLAGAQETQY

j_call: TRBJ1-3
cdr3_length: 12
clone_size: once
v_call: TRBV30
cdr3_aa: AWTPVGVGNTIY

j_call: TRBJ1-3
cdr3_length: 14
clone_size: .
v_call: TRBV6-1
cdr3_aa: ASSDGGGGTGNTIY